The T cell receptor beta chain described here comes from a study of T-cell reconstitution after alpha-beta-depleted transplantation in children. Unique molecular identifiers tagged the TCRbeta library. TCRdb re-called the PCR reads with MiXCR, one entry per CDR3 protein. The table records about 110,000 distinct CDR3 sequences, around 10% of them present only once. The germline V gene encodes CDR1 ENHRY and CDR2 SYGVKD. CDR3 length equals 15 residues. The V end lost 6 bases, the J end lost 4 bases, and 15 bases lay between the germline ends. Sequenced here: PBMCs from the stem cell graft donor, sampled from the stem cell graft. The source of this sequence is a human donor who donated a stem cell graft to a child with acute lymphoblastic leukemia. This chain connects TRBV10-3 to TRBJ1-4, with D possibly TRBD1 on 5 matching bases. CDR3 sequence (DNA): TGTGCCATCAGCCCCCCCGGGACCATTAATGAAAAACTGTTTTTT. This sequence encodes CAISPPGTINEKLFF.